The subject of this entry is one T cell receptor (beta chain). This entry comes from a study of control samples from healthy donors and cancer patients. The CDR3 is 12 amino acids. Trimming removed 4 bases from V and 1 base from J, with 7 bases in between. Germline CDR1 reads SQVTM; CDR2 reads ANQGSEA. The method was immunoSEQ multiplex PCR; TCRdb's version includes in-frame clones alone and lacks a portion of them. The sample records around 250,000 clones, 82% being singletons. The sequencing sample was made of PBMCs. V is TRBV29-1 and J is TRBJ1-1; tentatively, D is TRBD1 (6 bases). This TCR was recovered from a woman aged 60-75 years with lung cancer. The CDR3 coding sequence is TGCAGCGTTGGGGGACAGAACACTGAAGCTTTCTTT. As protein: CSVGGQNTEAFF.